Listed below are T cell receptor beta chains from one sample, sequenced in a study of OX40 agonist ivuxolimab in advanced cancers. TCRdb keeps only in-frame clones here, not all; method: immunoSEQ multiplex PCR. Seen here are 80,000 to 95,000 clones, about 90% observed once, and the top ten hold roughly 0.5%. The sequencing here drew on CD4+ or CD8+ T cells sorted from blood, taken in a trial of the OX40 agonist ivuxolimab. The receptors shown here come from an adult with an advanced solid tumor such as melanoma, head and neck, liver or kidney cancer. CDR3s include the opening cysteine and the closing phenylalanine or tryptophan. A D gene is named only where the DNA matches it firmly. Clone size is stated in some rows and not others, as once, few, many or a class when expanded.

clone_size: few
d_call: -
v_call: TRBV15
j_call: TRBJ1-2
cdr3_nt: TGTGCCACCAGCGAAAGCGACTATGGCTACACCTTC
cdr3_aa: CATSESDYGYTF

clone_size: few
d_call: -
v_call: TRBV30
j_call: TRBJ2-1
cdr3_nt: TGTGCCTGGAGTTCGGGGGAACAGTTCTTC
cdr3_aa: CAWSSGEQFF

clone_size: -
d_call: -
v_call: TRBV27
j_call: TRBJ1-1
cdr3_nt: TGTGCCAGCAGTGTGCGGGAGAACACTGAAGCTTTCTTT
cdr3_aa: CASSVRENTEAFF

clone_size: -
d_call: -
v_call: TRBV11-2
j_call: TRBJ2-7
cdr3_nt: TGTGCCAGCAGCTTAGCGACGGGACCCACGATGGGGCAGTACTTC
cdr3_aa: CASSLATGPTMGQYF

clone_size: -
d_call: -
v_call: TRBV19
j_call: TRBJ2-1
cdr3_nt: TGTGCCAGTAAAGCAGCCGGGTACAATGAGCAGTTCTTC
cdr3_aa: CASKAAGYNEQFF

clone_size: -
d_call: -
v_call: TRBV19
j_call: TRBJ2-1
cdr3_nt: TGTGCCAGTAGTGCCAGGGGTCCTCCCTCCTACAATGAGCAGTTCTTC
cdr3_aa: CASSARGPPSYNEQFF

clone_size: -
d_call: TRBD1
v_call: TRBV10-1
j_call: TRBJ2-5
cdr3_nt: TGCGCCAGCAGCGACAGGACAGGGGGCCGGGAGACCCAGTACTTC
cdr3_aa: CASSDRTGGRETQYF

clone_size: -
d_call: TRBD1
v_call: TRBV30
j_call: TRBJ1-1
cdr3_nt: TGTGCCTGGAGCGTTAACAGGGGATTGATGAACACTGAAGCTTTCTTT
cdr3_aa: CAWSVNRGLMNTEAFF

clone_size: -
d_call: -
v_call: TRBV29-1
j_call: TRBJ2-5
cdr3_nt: TGCAGCGTTGACGGAGCGGGCGGAATAGAGACCCAGTACTTC
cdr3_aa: CSVDGAGGIETQYF

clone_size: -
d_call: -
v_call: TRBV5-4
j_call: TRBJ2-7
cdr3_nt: TGTGCCAGCAGCTTAGGGGGGAGTCCGGGGCGGCACGAGCAGTACTTC
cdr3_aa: CASSLGGSPGRHEQYF

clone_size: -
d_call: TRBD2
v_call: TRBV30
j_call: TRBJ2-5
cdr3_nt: TGTGCCTGGATGCGGACTAGTTTTCTCCGAGAGACCCAGTACTTC
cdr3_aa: CAWMRTSFLRETQYF

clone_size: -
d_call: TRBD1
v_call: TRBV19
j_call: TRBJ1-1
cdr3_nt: TGTGCCAGTAGAACCGGACAGGGGAGCACTGAAGCTTTCTTT
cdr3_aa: CASRTGQGSTEAFF

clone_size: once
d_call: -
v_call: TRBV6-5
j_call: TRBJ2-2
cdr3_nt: TGTGCCAGCACCAACGGACCCTTGGGTACCGGGGAGCTGTTTTTT
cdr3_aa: CASTNGPLGTGELFF

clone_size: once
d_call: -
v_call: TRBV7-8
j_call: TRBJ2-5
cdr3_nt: TGTGCCAGCACCGGGGGAGTGCAAGAGACCCAGTACTTC
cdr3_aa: CASTGGVQETQYF

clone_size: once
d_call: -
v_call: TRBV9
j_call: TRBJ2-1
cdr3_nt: TGTGCCAGCAGCCCACGGGCGAGACTCTACAATGAGCAGTTCTTC
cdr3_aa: CASSPRARLYNEQFF

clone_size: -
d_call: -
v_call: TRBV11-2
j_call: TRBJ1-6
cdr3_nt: TGTGCCAGCAGCAAGGTAGGGGGGCTTTCACCCCTCCACTTT
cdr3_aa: CASSKVGGLSPLHF